The rows below give T cell receptor beta chains drawn from one sample of a study of Graves' ophthalmopathy and Graves' hyperthyroidism. TCRdb re-analysed the multiplex PCR reads in MiXCR, keeping a single row per CDR3 protein. The sample has about 210,000 distinct CDR3 sequences, 25% to 30% seen once. Sequencing input: peripheral blood. These receptors originate from a man aged 50 to 59 with Graves' ophthalmopathy. The CDR3 runs from the conserved cysteine through the conserved F or W. D genes are given only for firm matches. Clone size is stated in some rows and not others, as once, few, many or a class when expanded.

TRBV7-2,TRBJ2-5,TRBD2,many,TGTGCCAGCAGCTTTAAGCGGGGAGAGACCCAGTACTTC,CASSFKRGETQYF
TRBV29-1,TRBJ1-1,-,-,TGCAGCGTTGTGTTCCAGGGTATGAACACTGAAGCTTTCTTT,CSVVFQGMNTEAFF
TRBV12-3/TRBV12-4,TRBJ1-6,TRBD1,many,TGTGCCAGCACCCTGGACAGGGTAGGCTCACCCCTCCACTTT,CASTLDRVGSPLHF
TRBV4-2,TRBJ1-3,TRBD1,many,TGTGCCAGCAGCCAGGTACCAGGGGGCTCTGGAAACACCATATATTTT,CASSQVPGGSGNTIYF
TRBV5-1,TRBJ2-2,-,-,TGCGCCAGCAGCACCGGGGTTTTGGACACCGGGGAGCTGTTTTTT,CASSTGVLDTGELFF
TRBV20-1,TRBJ1-2,-,-,TGCAGTGCTAGAGGCCAAAACTATGGCTACACCTTC,CSARGQNYGYTF
TRBV27,TRBJ2-7,TRBD2,many,TGTGCCAGCAGCTGGACTAGCGGGATCGAGCAGTACTTC,CASSWTSGIEQYF
TRBV12-3/TRBV12-4,TRBJ1-3,-,once,TGTGCCAGCAGTTTAAGGGTGGGACAATTCGTTGGCTCTGGAAACACCATATATTTT,CASSLRVGQFVGSGNTIYF
TRBV6-2/TRBV6-3,TRBJ1-2,TRBD1,-,TGTGCCAGCAGACCCATAGGGACAGGGCTCGGCTACACCTTC,CASRPIGTGLGYTF
TRBV18,TRBJ1-5,TRBD1,many,TGTGCCAGCTCAACGACAGGGCGCAATCAGCCCCAGCATTTT,CASSTTGRNQPQHF
TRBV6-1,TRBJ2-7,TRBD1,-,TGTGCCAGCAGTGGACAGGGGCGACCATACGAGCAGTACTTC,CASSGQGRPYEQYF
TRBV27,TRBJ1-6,-,many,TGTGCCAGCAGCTTGGGAGGGCCGTATAATTCACCCCTCCACTTT,CASSLGGPYNSPLHF
TRBV6-1,TRBJ2-7,-,-,TGTGCCAGCAGTGAAGAGGAGCTAGGATCCTACGAGCAGTACTTC,CASSEEELGSYEQYF
TRBV4-2,TRBJ2-7,-,-,TGTGCCAGCAGCCAAGAAAGTCCCGGCAGGGGGGCCTACGAGCAGTACTTC,CASSQESPGRGAYEQYF
TRBV7-2,TRBJ2-5,-,-,TGTGCCAGCACCTTAGGGGGCCAAGAGACCCAGTACTTC,CASTLGGQETQYF
TRBV6-1,TRBJ2-5,-,many,TGTGCCAGCAGTGAGCCCCTCGGGGCGGTGGGAGAGACCCAGTACTTC,CASSEPLGAVGETQYF
TRBV20-1,TRBJ2-3,-,many,TGCAGTGCTAGAGTTGTCCCAGATACGCAGTATTTT,CSARVVPDTQYF
TRBV13,TRBJ2-5,TRBD1,-,TGTGCCAGCAGCAACCCCAACAGGGACAGTAAGACCCAGTACTTC,CASSNPNRDSKTQYF
TRBV15,TRBJ2-5,-,-,TGTGCCACCAGCAGAGATACATGGCTCCTACAAGAGACCCAGTACTTC,CATSRDTWLLQETQYF
TRBV13,TRBJ2-2,-,many,TGTGCCAGCAGCCCGACCGGGACAAGCACCGGGGAGCTGTTTTTT,CASSPTGTSTGELFF
TRBV24-1,TRBJ2-2,TRBD1,many,TGTGCCACCAGGTCAACAGGGGGGAACACCGGGGAGCTGTTTTTT,CATRSTGGNTGELFF
TRBV15,TRBJ2-2,TRBD1,many,TGTGCCGCCGGGACAGGGCGCACCGGGGAGCTGTTTTTT,CAAGTGRTGELFF
TRBV6-1,TRBJ1-1,TRBD1,many,TGTGCCAGCAGTGATGACAGGGGGAACACTGAAGCTTTCTTT,CASSDDRGNTEAFF
TRBV11-2,TRBJ2-5,-,-,TGTGCCAGCAGCTTTGGACGGGCCGGAGAGACCCAGTACTTC,CASSFGRAGETQYF
TRBV7-8,TRBJ1-1,-,many,TGTGCCAGCAGTCATCCCAGCACTGAAGCTTTCTTT,CASSHPSTEAFF